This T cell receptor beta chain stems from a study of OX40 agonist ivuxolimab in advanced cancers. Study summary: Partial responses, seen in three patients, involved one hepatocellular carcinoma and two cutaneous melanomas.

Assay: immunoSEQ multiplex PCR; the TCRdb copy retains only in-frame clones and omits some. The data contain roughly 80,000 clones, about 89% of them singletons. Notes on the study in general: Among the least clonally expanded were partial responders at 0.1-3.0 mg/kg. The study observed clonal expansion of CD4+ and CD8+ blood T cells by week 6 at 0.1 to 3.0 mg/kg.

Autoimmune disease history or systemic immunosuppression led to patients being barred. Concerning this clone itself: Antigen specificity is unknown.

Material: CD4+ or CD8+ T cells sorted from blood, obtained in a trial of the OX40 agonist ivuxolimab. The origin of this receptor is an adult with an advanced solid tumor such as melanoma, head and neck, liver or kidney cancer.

CDR3 bases: TGTGCCAGCAGCCAGGACAGATCACAAGCTTTCTTT. Its protein product is CASSQDRSQAFF. The chain joins TRBV11-3 to TRBJ1-1; a weak D match, TRBD1 (6 bases). This CDR3 is built from 12 residues. The germline V and J ends were trimmed by 5 bases and 9 bases, with 13 bases remaining between them. The germline V gene encodes CDR1 SGHNT and CDR2 YENEEA.